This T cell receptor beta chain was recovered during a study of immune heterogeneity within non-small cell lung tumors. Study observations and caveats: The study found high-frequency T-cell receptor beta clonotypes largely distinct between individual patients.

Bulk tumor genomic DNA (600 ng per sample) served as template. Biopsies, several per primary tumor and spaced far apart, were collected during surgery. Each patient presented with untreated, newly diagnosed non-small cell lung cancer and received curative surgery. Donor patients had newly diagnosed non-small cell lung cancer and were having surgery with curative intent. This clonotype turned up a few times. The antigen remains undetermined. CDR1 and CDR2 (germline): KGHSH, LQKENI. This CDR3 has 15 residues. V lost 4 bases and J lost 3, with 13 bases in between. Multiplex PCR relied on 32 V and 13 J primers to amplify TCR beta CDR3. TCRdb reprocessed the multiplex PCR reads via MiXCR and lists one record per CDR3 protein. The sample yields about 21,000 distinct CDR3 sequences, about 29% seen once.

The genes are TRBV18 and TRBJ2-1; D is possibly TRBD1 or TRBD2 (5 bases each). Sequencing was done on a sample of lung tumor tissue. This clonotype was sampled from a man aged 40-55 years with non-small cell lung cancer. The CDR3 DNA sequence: TGTGCCAGCTCACTTGCCGGGACCTTCTACAATGAGCAGTTCTTC. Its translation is CASSLAGTFYNEQFF.